Below are 28 T cell receptor beta chains sequenced from a single sample in a study of CD8 T cells in Susac syndrome. An amount of RNA that ranged from roughly 0.5 to 1 ug was reverse transcribed with random hexamers. Via MiXCR, TCRdb re-called the immunoSEQ multiplex PCR reads, giving one row per CDR3 protein. The table has roughly 200,000 distinct CDR3 sequences, roughly 92% seen once. The sequencing sample was made of CD4+ T cells from PBMCs. These receptors were taken from a human donor in good health.

Details on this clonotype: A junction boundary mismatches the germline segment, possibly from a read error. The chain links TRBV23-1 to TRBJ1-2; 10 positions match TRBD1. TRBV23-1 belongs to the ORF category, with a function that is uncertain. The CDR3 is made up of 11 amino acids. CDR3 sequence: CASSSGQGRDF. In DNA, the CDR3 is TGCGCCAGCAGTTCGGGACAGGGGCGGGACTTC.

This sequence joins TRBV20-1 and TRBJ2-5; 11 bases fit TRBD2. The CDR3 contains 14 residues. Germline V CDR1 and CDR2: DFQATT, SNEGSKA (reference sequence). Trimming removed 4 bases from V and 7 bases from J; junction bases left unmatched: 8. CDR3 nucleotide sequence: TGCAGTGCTATGAATAGCGGGGGGGCCTGGACCCAGTACTTC. It encodes CSAMNSGGAWTQYF.

This clonotype has just one count. The chain links TRBV20-1 to TRBJ2-3; 10 nucleotides match TRBD2. The germline gives CDR1 DFQATT, CDR2 SNEGSKA (reference sequence). Trimming at V came to 1 base and at J to 5 bases, leaving 15 bases not matched to a gene. CDR3 size: 18 residues. DNA for the CDR3: TGCAGTGCTAGAGTTCTAGCGGGGGCTCGTTCCTTGGGAGATACGCAGTATTTT. This sequence encodes CSARVLAGARSLGDTQYF.

This chain connects TRBV3-1 to TRBJ1-3; no firm D call. The V gene lost 1 base and the J gene lost 0 bases, with 7 bases spanning the gap. Per germline, CDR1 LGHDT and CDR2 YNNKEL (reference sequence). The CDR3 totals 15 residues. The CDR3 DNA is TGTGCCAGCAGCCAAGTGCGTAACTCTGGAAACACCATATATTTT. Encoded protein: CASSQVRNSGNTIYF.

The V and J genes are TRBV28 and TRBJ1-1; unclear D gene. The CDR3 sequence is 12 residues long. From germline, CDR1 is MDHEN and CDR2 SYDVKM. Trimming shortened V by 5 bases and J by 5 bases, and 9 bases separated the two germline ends. CDR3 amino acids: CASSTRQTEAFF. CDR3 DNA: TGTGCCAGCAGTACCAGGCAAACTGAAGCTTTCTTT.

The gene calls are TRBV5-1 and TRBJ1-6; D unresolved. Trimming cost V 0 bases and J 3 bases, with 13 bases left between them. The CDR3 spans 17 residues. The germline gives CDR1 SGHRS, CDR2 YFSETQ. DNA of the CDR3: TGCGCCAGCAGCTTGGGCCTTATGCGGGGCTATAATTCACCCCTCCACTTT. Its translation is CASSLGLMRGYNSPLHF.

The V and J genes are TRBV5-1 and TRBJ1-2; D remains ambiguous. The CDR3 is 13 amino acids. The ends were cut back, 0 bases at V and 7 bases at J, with 10 bases in the middle. From germline, CDR1 is SGHRS and CDR2 YFSETQ. The CDR3 region is CASSLALSGGYTF. DNA of the CDR3: TGCGCCAGCAGCTTGGCACTTTCCGGTGGCTACACCTTC.

The genes are TRBV11-2 and TRBJ2-5; 14 bases map to TRBD2. With V trimmed by 3 bases and J by 7 bases, 7 bases remained unmatched. The CDR3 runs to 16 residues. Germline loops: CDR1 SGHAT, CDR2 FQNNGV. CDR3 nucleotides: TGTGCCAGCAGCTTTTGGACTAGCGGGGGGCTTGGGACCCAGTACTTC. Protein sequence: CASSFWTSGGLGTQYF.

The V gene is TRBV6-5, the J gene TRBJ1-5, with D maybe TRBD1 (5 bases). This CDR3 comprises 15 residues. The V gene lost 7 bases and the J gene lost 0 bases, with 13 bases spanning the gap. Germline CDR1 and CDR2: MNHEY and SVGAGI. CDR3 protein: CASNPGGYSNQPQHF. Here the CDR3 DNA reads TGTGCCAGCAATCCTGGGGGGTATAGCAATCAGCCCCAGCATTTT.

The V gene is TRBV15, the J gene TRBJ2-5; TRBD2 aligns across 7 bases. The ends lost 5 bases at V and 2 bases at J; junction bases unmatched: 14. The CDR3 length is 17 residues. Germline CDR1 reads LNHNV; CDR2 reads YYDKDF (reference sequence). CDR3 region: CATSDYAGVSTQETQYF. DNA for the CDR3: TGTGCCACCAGCGACTATGCGGGGGTCTCGACACAAGAGACCCAGTACTTC.

This chain joins TRBV7-3 and TRBJ1-6; possible D gene TRBD1, 5 bases. This CDR3 has 13 amino acids. Germline CDR1 reads SGHTA; CDR2 reads FQGTGA. Deletions cut 8 bases from V and 7 bases from J, with 12 bases between. CDR3 nucleotide sequence: TGTGCCAGCGGTTCACAGGCAAATTCACCCCTCCACTTT. Protein: CASGSQANSPLHF. Using reference TRBV7-3 and TRBJ1-6 for the parts outside the CDR3, the full variable domain is GAGVSQTPSNKVTEKGKYVELRCDPISGHTALYWYRQSLGQGPEFLIYFQGTGAADDSGLPNDRFFAVRPEGSVSTLKIQRTERGDSAVYLCASGSQANSPLHFGNGTRLTVT.

The chain combines TRBV4-1 with TRBJ2-2; 7 bases agree with TRBD2. The V and J ends lost 3 bases and 0 bases, in that order; junction bases with no gene match: 7. This CDR3 is built from 17 residues. The V gene's germline CDR1 is MGHRA and CDR2 YSYEKL. The CDR3 DNA reads as TGCGCCAGCAGCCAGACCGGTGCGGGGGCGAACACCGGGGAGCTGTTTTTT. It yields the protein CASSQTGAGANTGELFF.

J is TRBJ2-6 and V is TRBV7-2, with D uncertain. Germline V gene data show CDR1 as SGHTA and CDR2 as FQGNSA. With 6 bases removed from V and 0 bases from J, the gap between germline ends came to 9 bases. This CDR3 has 15 amino acids. For the CDR3, the DNA is TGTGCCAGCAGGAATGCGGCCTCTGGGGCCAACGTCCTGACTTTC. Its protein product is CASRNAASGANVLTF.

The CDR3 spells CSVHAGGSTEAFF. The CDR3 DNA follows: TGCAGCGTTCACGCAGGGGGGAGCACTGAAGCTTTCTTT. The V and J genes are TRBV29-1 and TRBJ1-1; 7 bases map to TRBD1. Germline assignment: CDR1 SQVTM and CDR2 ANQGSEA. Trimming removed 5 bases from V and 4 bases from J; junction bases left unmatched: 7. This CDR3 is 13 amino acids long.

J is TRBJ1-2 and V is TRBV29-1, with unresolved D. Germline CDR1 SQVTM, CDR2 ANQGSEA. V was pared by 5 bases and J by 7 bases, with 14 bases between. The CDR3 has 12 amino acids. The CDR3 loop reads CSVQWGKRGYTF. In DNA, the CDR3 is TGCAGCGTTCAATGGGGAAAGCGTGGCTACACCTTC.

V usage is TRBV19 and J usage is TRBJ1-1; TRBD1 matches 7 bases. Unmatched junction bases numbered 1, after V lost 3 bases and J lost 0 bases. The CDR3 covers 14 residues. Germline V lookup: CDR1 LNHDA, CDR2 SQIVND (reference sequence). CDR3 sequence reads: CASSMDRLNTEAFF. For the CDR3, the DNA is TGTGCCAGTAGTATGGACAGGTTGAACACTGAAGCTTTCTTT. The full variable domain, with the rest looked up from reference TRBV19 and TRBJ1-1, is DGGITQSPKYLFRKEGQNVTLSCEQNLNHDAMYWYRQDPGQGLRLIYYSQIVNDFQKGDIAEGYSVSREKKESFPLTVTSAQKNPTAFYLCASSMDRLNTEAFFGQGTRLTVV.

The chain carries TRBV7-2 and TRBJ2-1; D is tentatively TRBD1 or TRBD2 (5 bases each). Trimming removed 5 bases at V and 6 bases at J, with 17 bases between. The CDR3 is 15 amino acids. CDR1 and CDR2 (germline): SGHTA, FQGNSA. CDR3 in amino acids: CASSSRGRASNEQFF. DNA of the CDR3: TGTGCCAGCAGCAGCCGGGGACGCGCCAGCAATGAGCAGTTCTTC.

The V call is TRBV5-1, the J call TRBJ2-2; the D gene is possibly TRBD1 (5 bases). Trimming removed 1 base at V and 2 bases at J, with 9 bases between. CDR1 is SGHRS and CDR2 is YFSETQ in the germline V gene. The CDR3 covers 15 residues. The CDR3 protein is CASSLRTHNTGELFF. For the CDR3, the DNA is TGCGCCAGCAGCTTGCGGACACATAACACCGGGGAGCTGTTTTTT.

The chain uses TRBV30 and TRBJ1-6; 7 positions match TRBD1. This CDR3 has 12 amino acids. V trimming: 5 bases; J trimming: 8 bases; junction bases outside the gene matches: 3. The germline V gene encodes CDR1 GTSNPN and CDR2 SVGIG (reference sequence). The CDR3 DNA reads TGTGCCTGGGCAGGGGGGCATTCACCCCTCCACTTT. Protein sequence: CAWAGGHSPLHF.

The V and J genes are TRBV14 and TRBJ1-6; 7 positions match TRBD1. V was pared by 6 bases and J by 6 bases, with 8 bases of the junction left unmatched. The length of the CDR3 is 15 residues. Germline V gives CDR1 SGHDN, CDR2 FVKESK. The CDR3 nucleotides are TGTGCCAGCAGTCCCAGACAGGGAGGTAATTCACCCCTCCACTTT. Its protein is CASSPRQGGNSPLHF.

The V call is TRBV7-2, the J call TRBJ2-3; D is possibly TRBD1 (6 bases). CDR3 length: 13 residues. The germline CDR1 and CDR2 sequences are SGHTA and FQGNSA. V lost 4 bases to trimming and J lost 9 bases, with 14 bases between them. For the CDR3, the DNA is TGTGCCAGCAGCTCTGGGTACACAGGGACGCAGTATTTT. As protein: CASSSGYTGTQYF.

V is TRBV5-1 and J is TRBJ2-2, with 7 bases fitting TRBD1. Germline trimming cut 4 bases from V and 6 bases from J; bases unmatched to any gene: 6. This CDR3 spans 14 amino acids. Per the germline V gene, CDR1 is SGHRS and CDR2 is YFSETQ. The CDR3 loop is CASSPGQVSGELFF. In DNA form, the CDR3 reads TGCGCCAGCAGCCCCGGACAGGTATCCGGGGAGCTGTTTTTT. The full variable domain, its missing parts supplied by reference TRBV5-1 and TRBJ2-2, is KAGVTQTPRYLIKTRGQQVTLSCSPISGHRSVSWYQQTPGQGLQFLFEYFSETQRNKGNFPGRFSGRQFSNSRSEMNVSTLELGDSALYLCASSPGQVSGELFFGEGSRLTVL.

This chain connects TRBV29-1 to TRBJ1-1, with D tentatively TRBD1 (5 bases). The CDR3 runs 14 residues. CDR1 is SQVTM and CDR2 is ANQGSEA in the germline V gene. V was trimmed by 7 bases and J by 4 bases, leaving 19 bases between them. As DNA, the CDR3 is TGCAGCGCTGGGCCAGGGAGGGGATCCACTGAAGCTTTCTTT. It translates to CSAGPGRGSTEAFF.

The genes are TRBV3-1 and TRBJ1-2, with a weak D call TRBD1 (5 bases). The ends were cut back, 1 base at V and 8 bases at J, with 14 bases in the middle. Germline-derived CDR1 and CDR2 are LGHDT and YNNKEL (reference sequence). The CDR3 contains 14 residues. The CDR3 nucleotides read TGTGCCAGCAGCCAAGTGGCGGGGGTGGACGGCTACACCTTC. Amino acids: CASSQVAGVDGYTF.

The chain links TRBV7-2 to TRBJ1-5, with no clear D. Germline V lookup: CDR1 SGHTA, CDR2 FQGNSA. V dropped 2 bases and J dropped 3 bases, with 2 bases sitting between them. This CDR3 has 12 residues. CDR3 nucleotides: TGTGCCAGCAGCTTAAACAATCAGCCCCAGCATTTT. It is translated as CASSLNNQPQHF.

This clonotype was seen just once. The chain links TRBV3-1 to TRBJ2-3; perhaps TRBD2 as D (5 bases). The ends were cut back, 0 bases at V and 6 bases at J, with 13 bases in the middle. Germline assignment: CDR1 LGHDT and CDR2 YNNKEL (reference sequence). There are 15 residues in the CDR3. The CDR3 nucleotides are TGTGCCAGCAGCCAAGATCGCGGGTCCATCGATACGCAGTATTTT. It translates to CASSQDRGSIDTQYF.

The chain recombines TRBV29-1 with TRBJ1-1; D ambiguous. The CDR3 spans 13 residues. CDR1 SQVTM and CDR2 ANQGSEA come from the germline V gene. Trimming took 2 bases from V and 1 from J, leaving 8 bases between them. The CDR3 sequence: CSVEKFKNTEAFF. CDR3 coding DNA: TGCAGCGTTGAAAAGTTTAAGAACACTGAAGCTTTCTTT.

The chain combines TRBV28 with TRBJ1-5, with no clear D. The V gene's germline CDR1 is MDHEN and CDR2 SYDVKM. The CDR3 contains 14 residues. V lost 2 bases to trimming and J lost 11 bases, with 16 bases between them. The CDR3: CASSLSPPGQAQHF. As DNA, the CDR3 is TGTGCCAGCAGTTTAAGTCCCCCCGGCCAGGCCCAGCATTTT. Full variable domain (rest looked up from reference TRBV28 and TRBJ1-5): DVKVTQSSRYLVKRTGEKVFLECVQDMDHENMFWYRQDPGLGLRLIYFSYDVKMKEKGDIPEGYSVSREKKERFSLILESASTNQTSMYLCASSLSPPGQAQHFGDGTRLSIL.